Following are 14 T cell receptor beta chains from one sample sequenced in a study of radiotherapy plus CTLA-4 blockade in lung cancer. Method: immunoSEQ multiplex PCR; TCRdb's copy keeps in-frame clones and lacks some. The repertoire holds 70,000 to 90,000 clones, with around 80% as singletons. Specimen: peripheral blood, collected from a patient treated with radiotherapy plus ipilimumab. The receptors were sampled from a human donor with non-small cell lung cancer who had a complete response to radiotherapy plus ipilimumab.

The chain recombines TRBV7-9 with TRBJ1-5; 8 bases are a match to TRBD1. From germline, CDR1 is SEHNR and CDR2 FQNEAQ (reference sequence). The CDR3 runs 16 residues. The V segment lost 1 base and the J segment 2 bases; nucleotides outside the gene matches: 4. The CDR3 sequence: CASSLGAGGGNQPQHF. As DNA, the CDR3 is TGTGCCAGCAGCTTAGGAGCAGGGGGCGGCAATCAGCCCCAGCATTTT.

This clone was seen just once. Here the CDR3 DNA reads TGTGCCAGCAGCCCGCCGACAGTTTCCCCCTACAATGAGCAGTTCTTC. Its protein product is CASSPPTVSPYNEQFF. The chain employs TRBV7-9 and TRBJ2-1; D is perhaps TRBD1 (5 bases). Looked up from germline, CDR1 is SEHNR and CDR2 is FQNEAQ (reference sequence). V gave up 5 bases and J gave up 2 bases, with 16 bases separating them. The CDR3 length is 16 residues.

The rearrangement uses TRBV2 and TRBJ2-5; D is undetermined. Between the trimmed V and J ends, which lost 0 bases and 7 bases, there was a span of 12 bases. The CDR3 spans 14 residues. CDR1 SNHLY and CDR2 FYNNEI come from the germline V gene. The CDR3 DNA reads TGTGCCAGCAGTGAAGCGCCGGGTCCGGGGACCCAGTACTTC. Translated: CASSEAPGPGTQYF.

The rearrangement joins TRBV5-1 to TRBJ2-1; no clear D gene. The CDR3 consists of 12 residues. Germline assignment: CDR1 SGHRS and CDR2 YFSETQ. Trimming stripped 0 bases from V and 5 bases from J, with 3 bases between. The CDR3 DNA sequence: TGCGCCAGCAGCTTGGCAAACAATGAGCAGTTCTTC. Translating it yields CASSLANNEQFF.

This clone was seen just once. The J gene is TRBJ2-6, the V gene TRBV19; weak D call: TRBD1 (5 bases). The germline V and J ends were trimmed by 6 bases and 0 bases, with 12 bases remaining between them. From germline, CDR1 is LNHDA and CDR2 SQIVND (reference sequence). The CDR3 is made up of 16 amino acids. CDR3: CASRVRQSSGANVLTF. Written as DNA, the CDR3 is TGTGCCAGTAGGGTGAGACAGAGCTCTGGGGCCAACGTCCTGACTTTC.

The CDR3 reads CAWSPGLGVTEAFF. The CDR3 DNA reads as TGTGCCTGGAGCCCTGGATTGGGGGTGACTGAAGCTTTCTTT. The chain combines TRBV30 with TRBJ1-1; TRBD1 might be the D (5 bases). CDR1 and CDR2 (germline): GTSNPN, SVGIG (reference sequence). V was pared by 3 bases and J by 5 bases, with 16 bases between. The CDR3 totals 14 residues.

Remarks on this clone: The junction departs from the called germline gene at one end, perhaps through a read error. The chain is built from TRBV7-9 and TRBJ2-3; D possibly corresponds to TRBD2 (6 bases). The CDR3 totals 14 residues. CDR1 and CDR2 (germline): SEHNR, FQNEAQ (reference sequence). The CDR3 reads CASSHAGLTDAQYF. In DNA form, the CDR3 reads TGTGCCAGCAGCCACGCGGGGCTCACAGATGCGCAGTATTTT.

This clone is a singleton in its sample. The rearrangement joins TRBV5-6 to TRBJ2-7, with 7 nucleotides matching TRBD1. The CDR3 contains 14 residues. The ends lost 2 bases at V and 2 bases at J; junction bases unmatched: 4. Per germline, CDR1 SGHDT and CDR2 YYEEEE. The CDR3 coding sequence is TGTGCCAGCAGCTTCCCGGGACAGCCCTACGAGCAGTACTTC. Protein sequence: CASSFPGQPYEQYF.

The chain couples TRBV5-1 to TRBJ2-5; D gene unclear. Trimming left V 4 bases short and J 10 bases short, with 14 bases between. The CDR3 loop spans 12 amino acids. Germline CDR1 reads SGHRS; CDR2 reads YFSETQ. The CDR3 here is CASSPSELGQYF. In nucleotides, the CDR3 is TGCGCCAGCAGCCCTTCAGAATTGGGCCAGTACTTC.

This clone was seen only a few times. This rearrangement joins TRBV7-2 to TRBJ1-1; 7 positions agree with TRBD1. Germline trimming cut 1 base from V and 4 bases from J; bases unmatched to any gene: 0. CDR1 is SGHTA and CDR2 is FQGNSA in the germline V gene. CDR3 size: 13 residues. The CDR3 nucleotides read TGTGCCAGCAGCTTAGGACAGGGCACTGAAGCTTTCTTT. Its protein product is CASSLGQGTEAFF.

V gene TRBV7-2 combines with J gene TRBJ2-5, with 8 positions matching TRBD2. Per germline, CDR1 SGHTA and CDR2 FQGNSA. V trimming: 3 bases; J trimming: 5 bases; junction bases outside the gene matches: 8. CDR3 length equals 15 residues. The CDR3 loop is CASSFQSGSGETQYF. DNA for the CDR3: TGTGCCAGCAGCTTTCAAAGCGGGAGTGGGGAGACCCAGTACTTC.

The rearrangement links TRBV6-5 to TRBJ1-1; no firm D call. Germline loops: CDR1 MNHEY, CDR2 SVGAGI. The V gene lost 4 bases and the J gene lost 6 bases, with 18 bases spanning the gap. This CDR3 has 15 residues. The CDR3 sequence: CASSWDGRRTSEAFF. CDR3 coding DNA: TGTGCCAGCAGTTGGGATGGGCGGAGAACGTCTGAAGCTTTCTTT.

This clone was found a few times. The CDR3 DNA follows: TGCGCCAGCAGCCGGAATTTCGGTGGGGCTGAAGAGCAGTACGTC. This codes for CASSRNFGGAEEQYV. This chain uses TRBV4-1 with TRBJ2-7, with D possibly matching TRBD1 (5 bases). CDR1 is MGHRA, CDR2 YSYEKL, per germline. The CDR3 spans 15 residues. V lost 4 bases and J lost 7, with 20 bases in between.

The genes are TRBV30 and TRBJ2-1, with a weak D call TRBD2 (5 bases). Germline values: CDR1 GTSNPN, CDR2 SVGIG (reference sequence). The CDR3 is 12 residues long. V lost 4 bases and J lost 7, with 11 bases in between. This CDR3 reads CAWNPGGNEQFF. CDR3 nucleotide sequence: TGTGCCTGGAACCCCGGCGGGAATGAGCAGTTCTTC.